This T cell receptor beta chain stems from a study of shared clonotypes between healthy human individuals. Study results and caveats: Blood alone was sampled, and tissue repertoires likely differ.

The assay was carried out at the deep level. Each cell subset's genomic DNA was divided evenly among several immunoSEQ plates. The replicate PCRs on unsorted PBMC were given 250 to 300 ng DNA, which is 25,000 to 30,000 T cell genomes. Measured with immunoSEQ multiplex PCR; TCRdb has only the in-frame clones, and not every one. The data show around 500,000 clones, with 79% seen just once and around 12% held by the top ten. In regard to this clone: Its antigen remains unknown.

The sequenced sample consisted of PBMCs. The TCR was taken from a woman aged 40 to 50 in good health. Some clones in this sample may be carry-over from other donors' samples.

The chain's CDR3 is CATSRGFQYEQYF. The CDR3 DNA follows: TGTGCCACCAGCAGAGGGTTCCAGTACGAGCAGTACTTC. This chain joins TRBV15 and TRBJ2-7; D not certain. V shed 1 base and J shed 4 bases, with 8 bases lying between them. This CDR3 has 13 residues. Germline values: CDR1 LNHNV, CDR2 YYDKDF (reference sequence).